This T cell receptor beta chain appears in the sequencing data of a study of T-cell memory formation after mild COVID-19 (dated by TCRdb to about 2021). Regarding the complete study: Most TCR sequence clusters were specific to one of the two donors. Longitudinal TCRalpha and TCRbeta repertoire sequencing tracked T-cell clones expanding and contracting after mild COVID-19 in a couple of donors. The cohort was made up of two young adult volunteers, one female and one male, who were previously healthy. Paper-wide results and their limitations: Whether the second-wave clones peaking on day 37 were SARS-CoV-2 specific was not confirmed. Clones contracting from day 15 to 85 had balanced CD4/CD8 phenotypes, while a second wave expanding from day 15 to 37 was biased towards CD4+. Some responding clones were detected in pre-infection memory, suggesting pre-existing cross-reactive memory T cells joined the SARS-CoV-2 response. Contracting CD4+ clones turned up mainly in the CM and EM memory subsets, whereas EMRA was where CD8+ clones were enriched. Only a couple of mild cases were covered in the study, and larger cohorts including severe cases with pre-infection samples were considered necessary.

This clonotype was counted between two and nine times. Its recognized antigen is unknown. Base qualities are not at hand, and no much larger clone is one base apart. Looking up the germline V gene yields CDR1 SGHTA and CDR2 FQGTGA. Taken from cysteine to phenylalanine, the CDR3 has 14 residues. Left in the record is the CDR3 DNA by itself, 42 bases read in frame from the first base. Trimming costs V 3 bases and J 6 bases, and their ends lie 9 bases apart. Ficoll-Paque density gradient centrifugation was used to isolate PBMCs. The listed sequencing device is Illumina NovaSeq 6000. Using 5'RACE with constant-segment primers, TCRalpha and TCRbeta cDNA libraries were constructed, with sample barcodes and unique molecular identifiers added in the process. Trizol reagent was used to extract RNA from every sample. Libraries were amplified in two PCR steps, with a second sample barcode and Illumina TruSeq adapters added in the second step. Libraries were sequenced on an Illumina NovaSeq with 2 x 150 bp paired-end reads. The original pipeline was this. With migec v1.2.7, reads were demultiplexed and then collapsed into UMI-guided consensus sequences. Using mixcr v2.1.11, UMI consensuses were aligned to TRA and TRB V and J templates and then assembled into clonotypes. Clonotypes were classified as expanded or contracted when called significant by both edgeR and NoisET, with noise models trained on biological replicates. edgeR calls used a false discovery rate-adjusted p below 0.01 and a log2 fold-change threshold of 1. As an exploratory analysis of dynamics, max-normalized trajectories of the 1000 most abundant clonotypes were examined by PCA with hierarchical clustering. Separately sequenced CD4+ and CD8+ repertoires were used to assign a CD4 or CD8 phenotype to each responding clone. TCRdb passed the public sequencing reads through fastp at Q25 and MiXCR, retaining productive beta sequences. For every CDR3 protein sequence, its rows merge into one entry that carries the most common genes and DNA. The V and J calls, along with clone size, are taken from TCRdb and not from the paper's own processing. This sample is represented by some 320,000 distinct CDR3 sequences; 13% to 15% of them were singletons. Under 25% of the sample is held by the ten biggest clonotypes.

Source material: PBMCs or a T cell subset sorted from them (not recorded which). The sequence was collected from a man aged 18 to 35 who had mild COVID-19 (a few samples of this study predate the infection). The sample titles of this study are shuffled in the database, so cell type and time point are left out; the donor was told from shared clones. This receptor chain uses TRBV7-3 and TRBJ1-6, and perhaps TRBD1 as D gene, on 5 matching bases. The CDR3 protein sequence reads: CASSFDSGNSPLHF. The nucleotide sequence reads as follows: TGTGCCAGCAGCTTTGACAGCGGTAATTCACCCCTCCACTTT.